This T cell receptor beta chain comes out of a study of OX40 agonist ivuxolimab in advanced cancers. Assay: immunoSEQ multiplex PCR; the TCRdb copy retains only in-frame clones and omits some. This table has 70,000 to 85,000 clones, approximately 95% appearing once. The sample was CD4+ or CD8+ T cells sorted from blood, taken in a trial of the OX40 agonist ivuxolimab. The sequence came from an adult with an advanced solid tumor such as melanoma, head and neck, liver or kidney cancer.

CDR3 amino acids: CASSFRVQGLTDTQYF. The CDR3 nucleotides read TGTGCCAGCAGCTTCCGGGTCCAAGGACTCACAGATACGCAGTATTTT. The V and J genes are TRBV11-2 and TRBJ2-3, with D tentatively TRBD2 (5 bases). V lost 3 bases and J lost 2, with 15 bases in between. The length of the CDR3 is 16 residues. Per germline, CDR1 SGHAT and CDR2 FQNNGV. The full variable domain, in which reference TRBV11-2 and TRBJ2-3 provide the parts outside the CDR3, is EAGVAQSPRYKIIEKRQSVAFWCNPISGHATLYWYQQILGQGPKLLIQFQNNGVVDDSQLPKDRFSAERLKGVDSTLKIQPAKLEDSAVYLCASSFRVQGLTDTQYFGPGTRLTVL.